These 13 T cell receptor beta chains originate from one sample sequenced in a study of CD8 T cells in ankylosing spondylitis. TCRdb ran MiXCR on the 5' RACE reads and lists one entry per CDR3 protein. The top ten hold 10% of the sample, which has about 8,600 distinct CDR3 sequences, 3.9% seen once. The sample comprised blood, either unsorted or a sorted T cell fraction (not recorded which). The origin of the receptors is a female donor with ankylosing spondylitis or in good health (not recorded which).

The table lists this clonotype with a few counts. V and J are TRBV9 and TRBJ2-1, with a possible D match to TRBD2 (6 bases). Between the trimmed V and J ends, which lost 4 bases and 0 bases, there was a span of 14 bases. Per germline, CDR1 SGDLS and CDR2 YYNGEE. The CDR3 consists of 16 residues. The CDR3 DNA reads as TGTGCCAGCAGCCCCCTGGGAGGCAGCTCCTACAATGAGCAGTTCTTC. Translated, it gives CASSPLGGSSYNEQFF.

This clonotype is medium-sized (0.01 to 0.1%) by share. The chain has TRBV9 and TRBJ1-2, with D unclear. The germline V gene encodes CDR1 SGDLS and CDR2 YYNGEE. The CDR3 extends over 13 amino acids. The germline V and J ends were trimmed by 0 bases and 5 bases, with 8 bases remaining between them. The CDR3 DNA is TGTGCCAGCAGCGTAGACTCGGGGTATGGCTACACCTTC. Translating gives CASSVDSGYGYTF.

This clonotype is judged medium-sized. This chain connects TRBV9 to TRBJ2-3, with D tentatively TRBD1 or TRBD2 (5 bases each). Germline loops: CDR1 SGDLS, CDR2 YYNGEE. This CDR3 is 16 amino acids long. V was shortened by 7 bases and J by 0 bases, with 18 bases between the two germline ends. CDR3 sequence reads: CASGSGTGLSTDTQYF. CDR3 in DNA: TGTGCCAGCGGCAGTGGGACCGGCCTGAGCACAGATACGCAGTATTTT.

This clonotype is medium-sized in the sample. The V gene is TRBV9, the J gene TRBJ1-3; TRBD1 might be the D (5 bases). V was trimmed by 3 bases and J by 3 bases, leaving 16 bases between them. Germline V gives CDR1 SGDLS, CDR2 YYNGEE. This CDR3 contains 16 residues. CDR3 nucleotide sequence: TGTGCCAGCAGCGCTGCCGGGGGGGATGTTGGAAACACCATATATTTT. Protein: CASSAAGGDVGNTIYF.

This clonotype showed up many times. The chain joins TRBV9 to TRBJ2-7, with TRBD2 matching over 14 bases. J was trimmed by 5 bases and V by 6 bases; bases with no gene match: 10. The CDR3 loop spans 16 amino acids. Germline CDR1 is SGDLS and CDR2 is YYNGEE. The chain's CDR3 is CASTEGTSGSRDEQYF. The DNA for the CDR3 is TGTGCCAGCACCGAGGGGACTAGCGGGAGCCGGGACGAGCAGTACTTC.

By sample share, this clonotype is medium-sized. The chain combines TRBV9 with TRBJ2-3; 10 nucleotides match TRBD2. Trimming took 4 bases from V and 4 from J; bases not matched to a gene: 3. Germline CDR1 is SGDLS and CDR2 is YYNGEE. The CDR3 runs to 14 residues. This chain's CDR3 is CASSTSGAPDTQYF. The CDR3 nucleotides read TGTGCCAGCAGCACTAGCGGGGCCCCAGATACGCAGTATTTT.

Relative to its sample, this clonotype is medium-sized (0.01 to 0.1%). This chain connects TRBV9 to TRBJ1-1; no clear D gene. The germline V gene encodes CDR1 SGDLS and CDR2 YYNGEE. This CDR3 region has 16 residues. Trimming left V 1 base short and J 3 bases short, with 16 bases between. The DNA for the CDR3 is TGTGCCAGCAGCGTACAGGACCAAATCGGGCACACTGAAGCTTTCTTT. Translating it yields CASSVQDQIGHTEAFF. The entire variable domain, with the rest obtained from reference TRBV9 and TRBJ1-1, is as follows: DSGVTQTPKHLITATGQRVTLRCSPRSGDLSVYWYQQSLDQGLQFLIQYYNGEERAKGNILERFSAQQFPDLHSELNLSSLELGDSALYFCASSVQDQIGHTEAFFGQGTRLTVV.

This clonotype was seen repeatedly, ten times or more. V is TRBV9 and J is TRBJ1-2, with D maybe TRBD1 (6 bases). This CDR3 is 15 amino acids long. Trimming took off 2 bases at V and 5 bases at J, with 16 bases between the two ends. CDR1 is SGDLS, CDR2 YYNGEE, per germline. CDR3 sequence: CASSVGSGQIYGYTF. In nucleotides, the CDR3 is TGTGCCAGCAGCGTCGGTTCCGGACAGATATATGGCTACACCTTC.

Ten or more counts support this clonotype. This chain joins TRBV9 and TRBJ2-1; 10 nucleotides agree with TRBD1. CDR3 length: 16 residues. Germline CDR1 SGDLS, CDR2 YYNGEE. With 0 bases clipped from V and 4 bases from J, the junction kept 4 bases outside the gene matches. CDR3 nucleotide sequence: TGTGCCAGCAGCGTAGATGACAGGGGGCTTTACAATGAGCAGTTCTTC. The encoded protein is CASSVDDRGLYNEQFF.

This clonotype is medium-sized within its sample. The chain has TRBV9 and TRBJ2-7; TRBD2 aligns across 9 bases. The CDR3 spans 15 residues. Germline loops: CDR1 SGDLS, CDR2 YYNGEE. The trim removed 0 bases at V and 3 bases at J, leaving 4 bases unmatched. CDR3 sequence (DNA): TGTGCCAGCAGCGTAGTAGCGGGGGACTTCTACGAGCAGTACTTC. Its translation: CASSVVAGDFYEQYF.

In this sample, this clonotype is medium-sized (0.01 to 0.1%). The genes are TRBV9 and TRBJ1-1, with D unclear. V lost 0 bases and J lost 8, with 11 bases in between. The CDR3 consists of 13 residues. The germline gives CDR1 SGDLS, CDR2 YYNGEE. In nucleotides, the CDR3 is TGTGCCAGCAGCGTAGGGGAAGGGTCCGAAGCTTTCTTT. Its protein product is CASSVGEGSEAFF. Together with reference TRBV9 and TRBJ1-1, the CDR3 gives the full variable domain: DSGVTQTPKHLITATGQRVTLRCSPRSGDLSVYWYQQSLDQGLQFLIQYYNGEERAKGNILERFSAQQFPDLHSELNLSSLELGDSALYFCASSVGEGSEAFFGQGTRLTVV.

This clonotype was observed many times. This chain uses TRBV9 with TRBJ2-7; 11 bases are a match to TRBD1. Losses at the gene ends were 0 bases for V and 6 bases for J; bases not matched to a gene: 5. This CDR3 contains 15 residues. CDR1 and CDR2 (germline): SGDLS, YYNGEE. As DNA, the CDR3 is TGTGCCAGCAGCGTAGAAGGGACAGGGGGTTTCGAGCAGTACTTC. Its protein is CASSVEGTGGFEQYF.

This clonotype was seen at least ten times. The CDR3 nucleotides are TGTGCCAGCAGCGTAGACAGCGGGGGGGCCGGGCACAATGAGCAGTTCTTC. It specifies CASSVDSGGAGHNEQFF. The chain is built from TRBV9 and TRBJ2-1; 10 bases line up with TRBD2. This CDR3 is built from 17 residues. V was clipped by 0 bases and J by 5 bases; unmatched bases: 8. Germline V gene lookup returns CDR1 SGDLS and CDR2 YYNGEE.